The rows below give T cell receptor beta chains drawn from one sample of a study of blood T cell repertoires in COVID-19. TCRdb's copy holds only in-frame clones and misses some; the assay was immunoSEQ multiplex PCR. The sample consists of 150,000 to 200,000 clones, roughly 85% of them appearing once. Input material: peripheral blood. Receptors were obtained from a human donor with acute or convalescent COVID-19. The donor label of this sample is uncertain. The CDR3 runs from the conserved cysteine through the conserved F or W. D genes are given only for firm matches. Clone size is not always given. Where it is, it says once, few, many or a class for expanded clones.

>TRBV19|TRBJ2-7|NA|TRBD1
CASSSDRGAPYEQYF
TGTGCCAGTAGTTCGGACAGGGGGGCCCCTTACGAGCAGTACTTC
>TRBV4-2|TRBJ1-6|NA|NA
CAARSGSSYNSPLHF
TGTGCCGCCCGATCGGGGTCCTCCTATAATTCACCCCTCCACTTT
>TRBV12-3/TRBV12-4|TRBJ1-2|NA|TRBD1
CASNVGQGGGYTF
TGTGCCAGCAACGTGGGACAGGGAGGCGGCTACACCTTC
>TRBV28|TRBJ1-1|once|NA
CASTIQFTKSNTEAFF
TGTGCCAGCACCATCCAGTTCACCAAATCTAACACTGAAGCTTTCTTT
>TRBV6-2/TRBV6-3|TRBJ1-6|NA|NA
CASSSPIGQTRYSPLHF
TGTGCCAGCAGTTCCCCGATCGGACAGACGCGGTATTCACCCCTCCACTTT
>TRBV7-2|TRBJ2-7|NA|NA
CASSSPLGTHFIASEQYF
TGTGCCAGCAGCTCTCCTCTTGGGACTCACTTCATAGCTAGTGAGCAGTACTTC
>TRBV18|TRBJ1-1|NA|NA
CASSNTENTEAFF
TGTGCCAGCTCAAACACAGAGAACACTGAAGCTTTCTTT
>TRBV30|TRBJ1-5|NA|TRBD1
CAWAPGQGQPQHF
TGTGCCTGGGCGCCGGGACAGGGCCAGCCCCAGCATTTT
>TRBV10-2|TRBJ1-4|NA|NA
CASSFHEKLFF
TGCGCCAGCAGCTTTCATGAAAAACTGTTTTTT
>TRBV7-2|TRBJ1-1|NA|NA
CASSLVAGASTEAFF
TGTGCCAGCAGCTTAGTGGCAGGGGCGAGCACTGAAGCTTTCTTT
>TRBV10-2|TRBJ1-2|NA|TRBD1
CASGEGDRGNGYTF
TGCGCCAGCGGGGAAGGGGACAGGGGAAATGGCTACACCTTC
>TRBV27|TRBJ1-6|NA|NA
CASRFRGVRSPLHF
TGTGCCAGCAGGTTTCGGGGGGTCCGGTCACCCCTCCACTTT
>TRBV14|TRBJ1-6|NA|NA
CASSFSGTFNSPLHF
TGTGCCAGCAGCTTTTCCGGGACTTTTAATTCACCCCTCCACTTT
>TRBV13|TRBJ1-1|few|TRBD1
CASSLGQGALFTEAFF
TGTGCCAGCAGCCTCGGACAGGGGGCATTATTCACTGAAGCTTTCTTT
>TRBV18|TRBJ2-5|once|TRBD1
CASSLTGGIGETQYF
TGTGCCAGCTCACTTACAGGGGGCATCGGAGAGACCCAGTACTTC
>TRBV28|TRBJ2-7|NA|TRBD1
CASKTSTGDQNEQYF
TGTGCCAGCAAGACCTCGACAGGGGATCAGAACGAGCAGTACTTC
>TRBV19|TRBJ2-1|NA|NA
CASSIEGRANSEQFF
TGTGCCAGTAGTATCGAAGGCAGGGCGAATAGTGAGCAGTTCTTC
>TRBV6-2/TRBV6-3|TRBJ2-1|NA|NA
CASSDLRDSPMYNEQFF
TGTGCCAGCAGCGATCTCCGGGACTCACCTATGTACAATGAGCAGTTCTTC
>TRBV6-5|TRBJ2-5|NA|TRBD1
CASSKQGKRETQYF
TGTGCCAGCAGTAAACAGGGGAAGCGAGAGACCCAGTACTTC
>TRBV5-6|TRBJ1-2|NA|TRBD1
CASSFRIRQGASYGYTF
TGTGCCAGCAGCTTCCGTATTCGACAGGGGGCGAGCTATGGCTACACCTTC
>TRBV28|TRBJ2-5|NA|NA
CASRRGGRKETQYF
TGTGCCAGCAGGAGGGGGGGGCGTAAGGAGACCCAGTACTTC
>TRBV7-9|TRBJ2-7|NA|NA
CASSRDTLSYEQYF
TGTGCCAGCAGCCGGGACACCCTCTCCTACGAGCAGTACTTC
>TRBV7-6|TRBJ1-1|NA|TRBD1
CASSLVGTGGAEAFF
TGTGCCAGCAGCTTAGTAGGGACAGGGGGGGCTGAAGCTTTCTTT
>TRBV10-3|TRBJ2-2|NA|TRBD1
CAISDRARGDTGELFF
TGTGCCATCAGCGACAGGGCCCGAGGAGACACCGGGGAGCTGTTTTTT
>TRBV19|TRBJ1-1|NA|TRBD1
CASSLDRWNTEAFF
TGTGCCAGTAGTTTGGACAGGTGGAACACTGAAGCTTTCTTT
>TRBV27|TRBJ1-1|NA|NA
CASSSTAPNTEAFF
TGTGCCAGCAGTTCGACAGCGCCCAACACTGAAGCTTTCTTT
>TRBV5-6|TRBJ1-1|NA|TRBD1
CASSFKNWDRSNTEAFF
TGTGCCAGCAGCTTTAAAAATTGGGACAGGTCAAACACTGAAGCTTTCTTT
>TRBV21-1|TRBJ2-3|few|NA
CVRRPGLAGTSTDTQYF
TGTGTGAGGAGACCGGGACTAGCGGGGACCAGCACAGATACGCAGTATTTT
>TRBV4-2|TRBJ2-1|NA|TRBD2
CASSQGSGGAHNEQFF
TGTGCCAGCAGCCAAGGCAGCGGGGGGGCTCACAATGAGCAGTTCTTC
>TRBV5-8|TRBJ2-6|NA|NA
CASSFRSGANVLTF
TGTGCCAGCAGCTTTCGCTCTGGGGCCAACGTCCTGACTTTC
>TRBV11-2|TRBJ1-3|few|TRBD1
CASSRRGPGNTIYF
TGTGCCAGCAGCCGCAGGGGGCCGGGAAACACCATATATTTT
>TRBV2|TRBJ1-3|NA|NA
CATKRERVHGNTIYF
TGTGCCACAAAGCGTGAACGGGTACATGGAAACACCATATATTTT
>TRBV19|TRBJ1-5|NA|NA
CASSGFGNQPQHF
TGTGCCAGTTCGGGGTTTGGCAATCAGCCCCAGCATTTT
>TRBV12-3/TRBV12-4|TRBJ1-5|NA|NA
CASSLGSDQPQHF
TGTGCCAGCAGTTTAGGCTCGGATCAGCCCCAGCATTTT
>TRBV6-2/TRBV6-3|TRBJ1-1|NA|NA
CASSYLQQGNTEAFF
TGTGCCAGCAGTTATCTCCAACAGGGAAATACTGAAGCTTTCTTT
>TRBV6-5|TRBJ1-6|NA|NA
CASTGGMKNSPLHF
TGTGCCAGCACTGGAGGGATGAAGAATTCACCCCTCCACTTT
>TRBV4-3|TRBJ1-2|NA|NA
CASSPPGGGYYGYTF
TGCGCCAGCAGCCCCCCCGGGGGAGGGTACTATGGCTACACCTTC
>TRBV9|TRBJ2-5|NA|NA
CASSVGGPQETQYF
TGTGCCAGCAGCGTAGGCGGGCCACAAGAGACCCAGTACTTC
>TRBV30|TRBJ1-1|once|NA
CAWKPGVNTEAFF
TGTGCCTGGAAACCAGGGGTAAACACTGAAGCTTTCTTT
>TRBV4-1|TRBJ2-3|NA|TRBD2
CASSQDEPQGRLAGSTDTQYF
TGCGCCAGCAGCCAAGATGAACCCCAGGGGAGACTAGCGGGTAGCACAGATACGCAGTATTTT
>TRBV5-4|TRBJ1-2|NA|NA
CASSIPGQYGYTF
TGTGCCAGCAGCATACCGGGACAATATGGCTACACCTTC
>TRBV7-2|TRBJ1-6|NA|TRBD1
CASRPTDRGGNSPLHF
TGTGCCAGCAGACCCACGGACAGGGGAGGAAATTCACCCCTCCACTTT
>TRBV6-2/TRBV6-3|TRBJ1-2|NA|TRBD1
CASSSPGQGKPNYGYTF
TGTGCCAGCAGTTCACCGGGACAGGGTAAACCAAACTATGGCTACACCTTC
>TRBV6-5|TRBJ1-1|NA|NA
CASSRSVGAQTEAFF
TGTGCCAGCAGCCGAAGTGTGGGGGCGCAGACTGAAGCTTTCTTT
>TRBV27|TRBJ1-1|NA|NA
CASRVQGRADTEAFF
TGTGCCAGCAGGGTGCAGGGGAGGGCGGACACTGAAGCTTTCTTT
>TRBV5-6|TRBJ2-6|NA|NA
CASSLAGGSGANVLTF
TGTGCCAGCAGCTTGGCCGGAGGGTCAGGGGCCAACGTCCTGACTTTC
>TRBV5-1|TRBJ1-1|NA|TRBD1
CASGGQGPAGTEAFF
TGCGCCAGCGGGGGACAGGGACCGGCCGGCACTGAAGCTTTCTTT
>TRBV11-3|TRBJ2-7|NA|TRBD2
CASSFGLATPCEQYF
TGTGCCAGCAGCTTTGGACTAGCGACCCCCTGCGAGCAGTACTTC
>TRBV3-1/TRBV3-2|TRBJ1-4|once|NA
CASSQPGTKIEEKLFF
TGTGCCAGCAGCCAGCCCGGGACAAAGATAGAGGAAAAACTGTTTTTT
>TRBV5-1|TRBJ1-1|NA|TRBD1
CASSPGQGNTEAFF
TGCGCCAGCTCTCCGGGACAGGGAAACACTGAAGCTTTCTTT
>TRBV19|TRBJ1-1|once|TRBD1
CASSNGDRVKPNTEAFF
TGTGCCAGTAGTAATGGGGACAGGGTGAAGCCAAACACTGAAGCTTTCTTT
>TRBV6-2/TRBV6-3|TRBJ2-2|once|NA
CASSMALNGGLFF
TGTGCCAGCAGTATGGCCTTGAACGGGGGGCTGTTTTTT
>TRBV28|TRBJ1-4|NA|NA
CASSSPREKLFF
TGTGCCAGCAGTTCCCCGCGGGAAAAACTGTTTTTT
>TRBV29-1|TRBJ2-6|once|NA
CSVERSSGANVLTF
TGCAGCGTTGAGAGGAGCTCTGGGGCCAACGTCCTGACTTTC
>TRBV19|TRBJ1-2|NA|NA
CASTVKSPPANYGYTF
TGTGCCAGTACCGTGAAGTCCCCTCCAGCTAACTATGGCTACACCTTC